The TCR beta chain under discussion was sequenced for a study of blood T cell repertoires in COVID-19. In the study overall: The United States, Italy and Spain supplied acute and convalescent COVID-19 samples.

The V gene lost 5 bases and the J gene lost 1 base, with 14 bases spanning the gap. CDR1 and CDR2 from the germline V gene are KGHSH and LQKENI. CDR3 size: 15 residues. Assay used: immunoSEQ multiplex PCR; TCRdb lists only in-frame clones, some missing. The profile shows 150,000 to 200,000 clones, approximately 84% of them singletons. The specimen was peripheral blood. This receptor was obtained from a woman of 80 years or more with acute or convalescent COVID-19. The J gene is TRBJ2-5, the V gene TRBV18; D may be TRBD1 (6 bases). The CDR3, as DNA: TGTGCCAGCTCATCGAGGCTGACAGGCCAAGAGACCCAGTACTTC. The encoded protein is CASSSRLTGQETQYF.